Listed below are T cell receptor beta chains from one sample, sequenced in a study of response to subunit inactivated influenza vaccine. MiXCR was run by TCRdb on the RT-PCR reads, yielding one entry per CDR3 protein. The table includes about 530,000 distinct CDR3 sequences, approximately 12% detected once. The specimen comprised PBMCs from blood, sampled on the day of vaccination. These receptors were taken from a man in his fifties who received an inactivated influenza vaccine. CDR3s include the opening cysteine and the closing phenylalanine or tryptophan. D genes are given only for firm matches. Clone sizes are given selectively: once, few, many, or a class where the clone is expanded.

j_gene: TRBJ2-1
abundance: .
v_gene: TRBV4-2
d_gene: TRBD2
CDR3aa: CASSPSSGGGGEQFF
CDR3nt: TGTGCCAGCAGCCCGTCTAGCGGGGGAGGGGGTGAGCAGTTCTTC

j_gene: TRBJ2-7
abundance: .
v_gene: TRBV20-1
d_gene: .
CDR3aa: CSARDFRETYEQYF
CDR3nt: TGCAGTGCTAGAGATTTCAGGGAGACCTACGAGCAGTACTTC

j_gene: TRBJ2-5
abundance: .
v_gene: TRBV29-1
d_gene: .
CDR3aa: CSVDPGNGETQYF
CDR3nt: TGCAGCGTTGACCCGGGAAACGGAGAGACCCAGTACTTC

j_gene: TRBJ2-7
abundance: .
v_gene: TRBV5-1
d_gene: TRBD1
CDR3aa: CASSLAGQGRSSYEQYF
CDR3nt: TGCGCCAGCAGCTTGGCGGGACAGGGGAGAAGCTCCTACGAGCAGTACTTC

j_gene: TRBJ2-7
abundance: many
v_gene: TRBV5-1
d_gene: .
CDR3aa: CASRTGVEEQYF
CDR3nt: TGCGCCAGCAGAACAGGTGTCGAAGAGCAGTACTTC

j_gene: TRBJ2-1
abundance: many
v_gene: TRBV12-3/TRBV12-4
d_gene: TRBD1
CDR3aa: CASSRTGMEYNEQFF
CDR3nt: TGTGCCAGCAGCCGGACAGGGATGGAATACAATGAGCAGTTCTTC

j_gene: TRBJ2-2
abundance: .
v_gene: TRBV15
d_gene: .
CDR3aa: CATSPPSNTGELFF
CDR3nt: TGTGCCACCTCTCCCCCCTCGAACACCGGGGAGCTGTTTTTT

j_gene: TRBJ1-5
abundance: few
v_gene: TRBV12-3/TRBV12-4
d_gene: .
CDR3aa: CASRIAGAGNQPQHF
CDR3nt: TGTGCCAGCAGAATTGCGGGCGCGGGCAATCAGCCCCAGCATTTT

j_gene: TRBJ2-4
abundance: .
v_gene: TRBV12-3/TRBV12-4
d_gene: .
CDR3aa: CASSPLGQGKNIQYF
CDR3nt: TGTGCCAGCAGCCCTTTGGGGCAGGGCAAAAACATTCAGTACTTC

j_gene: TRBJ2-1
abundance: few
v_gene: TRBV6-5
d_gene: TRBD2
CDR3aa: CASSYLPAGAFNEQFF
CDR3nt: TGTGCCAGCAGTTATTTACCAGCGGGGGCTTTCAATGAGCAGTTCTTC

j_gene: TRBJ2-1
abundance: .
v_gene: TRBV5-1
d_gene: TRBD2
CDR3aa: CASSFSAGMNNEQFF
CDR3nt: TGCGCCAGCAGCTTTTCAGCGGGGATGAACAATGAGCAGTTCTTC

j_gene: TRBJ1-2
abundance: few
v_gene: TRBV5-1
d_gene: .
CDR3aa: CASSFLGGDGYTF
CDR3nt: TGCGCCAGCAGCTTCTTGGGAGGGGATGGCTACACCTTC

j_gene: TRBJ2-5
abundance: .
v_gene: TRBV20-1
d_gene: .
CDR3aa: CSARESRIKETQYF
CDR3nt: TGCAGTGCTAGAGAATCCAGGATCAAAGAGACCCAGTACTTC

j_gene: TRBJ2-2
abundance: few
v_gene: TRBV7-2
d_gene: .
CDR3aa: CASSLLWGPGELFF
CDR3nt: TGTGCCAGCAGCTTATTGTGGGGGCCCGGGGAGCTGTTTTTT

j_gene: TRBJ2-1
abundance: .
v_gene: TRBV7-7
d_gene: .
CDR3aa: CASSFGELNEQFF
CDR3nt: TGTGCTAGCAGCTTTGGGGAGCTCAATGAGCAGTTCTTC

j_gene: TRBJ2-5
abundance: many
v_gene: TRBV6-2/TRBV6-3
d_gene: .
CDR3aa: CASSYSGPQETQYF
CDR3nt: TGTGCCAGCAGTTATTCGGGACCTCAAGAGACCCAGTACTTC

j_gene: TRBJ1-6
abundance: .
v_gene: TRBV28
d_gene: TRBD1
CDR3aa: CASSLISDRVHSPLHF
CDR3nt: TGTGCCAGCAGTTTAATATCGGACAGGGTTCACTCACCCCTCCACTTT

j_gene: TRBJ2-3
abundance: .
v_gene: TRBV7-6
d_gene: TRBD1
CDR3aa: CASSLAGTGVVDTQYF
CDR3nt: TGTGCCAGCAGCTTAGCAGGCACAGGGGTCGTTGATACGCAGTATTTT

j_gene: TRBJ2-7
abundance: .
v_gene: TRBV25-1
d_gene: .
CDR3aa: CASKWGAGEQYF
CDR3nt: TGTGCCAGCAAATGGGGGGCGGGTGAGCAGTACTTC

j_gene: TRBJ2-1
abundance: few
v_gene: TRBV5-1
d_gene: .
CDR3aa: CASSLGGVGAYNEQFF
CDR3nt: TGCGCCAGCAGCTTAGGAGGGGTTGGGGCCTACAATGAGCAGTTCTTC

j_gene: TRBJ2-3
abundance: many
v_gene: TRBV2
d_gene: .
CDR3aa: CASSEAVPDTQYF
CDR3nt: TGTGCCAGCAGTGAAGCCGTCCCAGATACGCAGTATTTT

j_gene: TRBJ2-1
abundance: .
v_gene: TRBV11-2
d_gene: TRBD1
CDR3aa: CASSPPTFGTGYNEQFF
CDR3nt: TGTGCCAGCAGCCCACCCACCTTTGGGACAGGGTACAATGAGCAGTTCTTC

j_gene: TRBJ2-3
abundance: .
v_gene: TRBV5-1
d_gene: .
CDR3aa: CASSSLVRADTQYF
CDR3nt: TGCGCCAGCAGCTCCCTTGTCAGGGCAGATACGCAGTATTTT

j_gene: TRBJ1-1
abundance: .
v_gene: TRBV10-2
d_gene: .
CDR3aa: CASSEWGGTKAFF
CDR3nt: TGCGCCAGCAGTGAGTGGGGCGGGACCAAAGCTTTCTTT

j_gene: TRBJ2-1
abundance: few
v_gene: TRBV20-1
d_gene: .
CDR3aa: CSATRQNYNEQFF
CDR3nt: TGCAGTGCCACACGACAAAACTACAATGAGCAGTTCTTC

j_gene: TRBJ2-1
abundance: .
v_gene: TRBV12-3/TRBV12-4
d_gene: .
CDR3aa: CASKMTRQTEQFF
CDR3nt: TGTGCCAGCAAAATGACTAGACAGACCGAGCAGTTCTTC

j_gene: TRBJ2-1
abundance: few
v_gene: TRBV7-2
d_gene: TRBD2
CDR3aa: CASSLFASGGGNEQFF
CDR3nt: TGTGCCAGCAGCTTATTCGCTAGCGGGGGGGGTAATGAGCAGTTCTTC

j_gene: TRBJ2-3
abundance: many
v_gene: TRBV10-3
d_gene: TRBD2
CDR3aa: CASRPAGGFDHTDTQYF
CDR3nt: TGTGCCTCAAGGCCGGCGGGGGGTTTTGACCACACAGATACGCAGTATTTT

j_gene: TRBJ2-2
abundance: .
v_gene: TRBV28
d_gene: .
CDR3aa: CASSTPGSQKLFF
CDR3nt: TGTGCCAGCAGTACCCCCGGCTCCCAAAAGCTGTTTTTT

j_gene: TRBJ1-3
abundance: .
v_gene: TRBV28
d_gene: .
CDR3aa: CASSFEVLSGNTIYF
CDR3nt: TGTGCCAGCAGTTTTGAGGTGCTCTCTGGAAACACCATATATTTT

j_gene: TRBJ2-1
abundance: many
v_gene: TRBV20-1
d_gene: TRBD2
CDR3aa: CSASKGTSIYNNEQFF
CDR3nt: TGCAGTGCCAGTAAAGGGACTAGCATCTACAACAATGAGCAGTTCTTC

j_gene: TRBJ2-5
abundance: .
v_gene: TRBV20-1
d_gene: TRBD1
CDR3aa: CSARGDRRRETQYF
CDR3nt: TGCAGTGCTAGAGGGGACAGGCGTCGAGAGACCCAGTACTTC

j_gene: TRBJ2-7
abundance: .
v_gene: TRBV25-1
d_gene: .
CDR3aa: CASSSQGGIDEQYF
CDR3nt: TGTGCCAGCAGTTCTCAGGGGGGAATCGACGAGCAGTACTTC

j_gene: TRBJ1-2
abundance: many
v_gene: TRBV12-3/TRBV12-4
d_gene: .
CDR3aa: CASSLTGWGYTF
CDR3nt: TGTGCCAGCAGTTTAACAGGGTGGGGCTACACCTTC